The sequence of this TCR beta chain was determined in a study of cytomegalovirus exposure and HLA in healthy donors. Findings of the study overall: A few of the chains that were CMV-associated were confirmed in vitro to be specific for CMV antigens.

Primers: 60 Vbeta forward and 13 Jbeta reverse. Clones were read by immunoSEQ multiplex PCR, and TCRdb kept only the in-frame ones, dropping some. Of under 200,000 clones listed, 84% are singletons. The V and J ends lost 4 bases and 6 bases, in that order; junction bases with no gene match: 9. This CDR3 is 15 amino acids long. CDR1 is KGHSH and CDR2 is LQKENI in the germline V gene. Concerning this clone itself: The antigen is unknown.

The sequenced material came from PBMCs. The rearrangement joins TRBV18 to TRBJ1-5; 7 bases agree with TRBD1. This TCR was sampled from a boy between 2 and 10 years old in good health and CMV-seronegative. The CDR3 coding sequence is TGTGCCAGCTCACAGGACAGGCCCCAGGGTCAGCCCCAGCATTTT. The encoded protein is CASSQDRPQGQPQHF.